The rows below give T cell receptor beta chains drawn from one sample of a study of PD-L1 blockade in urothelial cancer. Produced via immunoSEQ multiplex PCR; TCRdb's table is partial and in-frame only. Of over 65,000 clones detected, approximately 81% appear once; the ten largest clones hold about 4.7%. Sample: PBMCs, taken around atezolizumab (anti-PD-L1) treatment. The receptors derive from a man between 70 and 80 years old with urothelial cancer. The CDR3 runs from the conserved cysteine through the conserved F or W. The D gene is left open where the match is weak. Only some rows state a clone size, as once, few, many or a class for expanded clones.

D	V	J	size	DNA	CDR3
NA	TRBV29-1	TRBJ2-2	NA	TGCAGCGCCCGAGAAAGGGGAACCGGGGAGCTGTTTTTT	CSARERGTGELFF
NA	TRBV4-1	TRBJ2-3	NA	TGCGCCAGCAGCCAAGGTCAGACAGCTAGCACAGATACGCAGTATTTT	CASSQGQTASTDTQYF
NA	TRBV11-2	TRBJ2-1	NA	TGTGCCAGCAGCCCGGGACTGCAGAATGAGCAGTTCTTC	CASSPGLQNEQFF
NA	TRBV2	TRBJ2-2	NA	TGTGCCAGCCGCTGGACTTCGAACACCGGGGAGCTGTTTTTT	CASRWTSNTGELFF
TRBD2	TRBV11-1	TRBJ2-1	NA	TGTGCCAGCAGCTTCGGGCGGGAGGCCTACAATGAGCAGTTCTTC	CASSFGREAYNEQFF
TRBD2	TRBV9	TRBJ2-3	NA	TGTGCCAGCAGCCCTCCCGGGACTAGCGGTTCAGGTACGCAGTATTTT	CASSPPGTSGSGTQYF
TRBD1	TRBV5-1	TRBJ1-3	NA	TGCGCCAGCAGCTCAGTGGGACAGGGATCCGGAAACACCATATATTTT	CASSSVGQGSGNTIYF
TRBD1	TRBV19	TRBJ1-5	NA	TGTGCCAGTTCAGGGGGAGTCCTCAATCAGCCCCAGCATTTT	CASSGGVLNQPQHF
TRBD1	TRBV30	TRBJ2-7	NA	TGTGCCTGGAGTACCACCCGGGACAGGCCTTCCTACGAGCAGTACTTC	CAWSTTRDRPSYEQYF
TRBD1	TRBV7-9	TRBJ2-5	once	TGTGCCAGCAGCTTAGGACAGGGGAAGACCCAGTACTTC	CASSLGQGKTQYF
TRBD2	TRBV29-1	TRBJ2-7	NA	TGCAGCGCCTCGCCTGGGGCTAGCGGGACAGTAAGTTACGAGCAGTACTTC	CSASPGASGTVSYEQYF
NA	TRBV28	TRBJ2-7	NA	TGTGCCAGCAGAGAGGGGGCCTACGAGCAGTACTTC	CASREGAYEQYF
NA	TRBV10-2	TRBJ2-7	NA	TGCGCCAGCAGACCCTATGAGTTGGAGCAGTACTTC	CASRPYELEQYF
NA	TRBV15	TRBJ2-3	NA	TGTGCCACCAGCAGAGATTTTCCGGATACGCAGTATTTT	CATSRDFPDTQYF
TRBD1	TRBV9	TRBJ2-7	once	TGTGCCAGCAGCGTAGGACAGGGGTTATACTACGAGCAGTACTTC	CASSVGQGLYYEQYF
NA	TRBV7-3	TRBJ2-1	NA	TGTGCCAGCAGTCATAGCGGAATACGCTCCTACAATGAGCAGTTCTTC	CASSHSGIRSYNEQFF
TRBD1	TRBV30	TRBJ1-1	NA	TGTGCCTGGAGAGGGACAGGGGAAGCTTTCTTT	CAWRGTGEAFF
NA	TRBV27	TRBJ2-1	NA	TGTGCCAGCAGTTTAGGGCAGGTCAATGAGCAGTTCTTC	CASSLGQVNEQFF
TRBD2	TRBV7-3	TRBJ2-5	NA	TGTGCCAGCAGTAGCGGGAGTAGGATAGAAGAGACCCAGTACTTC	CASSSGSRIEETQYF
NA	TRBV6-1	TRBJ1-2	NA	TGTGCCAGCAGTGACCACAGGGCCCGCTATGGCTACACCTTC	CASSDHRARYGYTF
NA	TRBV5-1	TRBJ1-2	NA	TGCGCCAGCAACCCTATCGGCCAAACAGCTAACTATGGCTACACCTTC	CASNPIGQTANYGYTF
NA	TRBV20-1	TRBJ2-5	once	TGCAGTGCTGCGCCAACGGAGACCCAGTACTTC	CSAAPTETQYF
TRBD1	TRBV2	TRBJ2-1	NA	TGTGCCAGCAGAGCGACAGGGGGTCTTGGGAATGAGCAGTTCTTC	CASRATGGLGNEQFF
NA	TRBV6-6	TRBJ1-3	NA	TGTGCCAGCAGTTACTCCCCCGGGTCGGGAAACACCATATATTTT	CASSYSPGSGNTIYF